This T cell receptor (beta chain) was documented in a study of T cell repertoires in cytomegalovirus infection. About the study: Shared public TCR beta signatures pointed to both CMV infection and a matching HLA type.

Germline V gene data show CDR1 as SGHAT and CDR2 as FQNNGV. The CDR3 is made up of 14 amino acids. Trimming cost V 3 bases and J 5 bases, with 13 bases left between them. TCRdb re-derived calls from the reads in MiXCR, one entry per CDR3 protein. The repertoire holds fewer than 200,000 distinct CDR3 sequences, with about 21% as singletons. General study points: Clonotype analysis showed dominance of the ex vivo response by HLA-C-restricted CMV-specific TCR beta clonotypes. Adding up the frequency of public TCR beta families identified people who carried CMV plus the relevant HLA.

This clonotype was observed at least ten times. What it binds is not known. The sequence was collected from a human donor in good health (CMV status not recorded). Some clones in this sample may be carry-over from other donors' samples. The chain employs TRBV11-2 and TRBJ2-5, with a tentative D call TRBD1 (5 bases). The sample was PBMCs. CDR3 loop: CASSLLQGKETQYF. The CDR3 coding sequence is TGTGCCAGCAGCTTGCTTCAGGGAAAGGAGACCCAGTACTTC.